The T cell receptor (beta chain) under discussion was sequenced for a study of T cell repertoires in cytomegalovirus infection. Broader study findings: Based on cumulative public TCR beta family frequency, carriers of CMV plus the relevant HLA were identified.

Germline assignment: CDR1 SGHAT and CDR2 FQNNGV. Trimming shortened V by 1 base and J by 6 bases, and 13 bases separated the two germline ends. The CDR3 runs to 14 residues. With respect to this clonotype: Antigen unknown.

A single record per CDR3 protein comes from TCRdb applying MiXCR to the reads. The table includes around 570,000 distinct CDR3 sequences, 40% detected once. This rearrangement joins TRBV11-2 to TRBJ2-7; D not certain. The receptor was derived from a human donor in good health (CMV status not recorded). Some clones in this sample may be carry-over from other donors' samples. Here the sequenced sample was cultured PBMCs, taken from culture after CMV antigen stimulation. As DNA, the CDR3 is TGTGCCAGCAGCTTAGTCTACAAGGAAGGCGAGCAGTACTTC. It yields the protein CASSLVYKEGEQYF.